Listed below are T cell receptor beta chains from one sample, sequenced in a study of OX40 agonist ivuxolimab in advanced cancers. Assay used: immunoSEQ multiplex PCR; TCRdb lists only in-frame clones, some missing. Of 80,000 to 100,000 clones listed, around nine tenths are singletons. This material consisted of CD4+ or CD8+ T cells sorted from blood, taken in a trial of the OX40 agonist ivuxolimab. The source is an adult with an advanced solid tumor such as melanoma, head and neck, liver or kidney cancer. CDR3s include the opening cysteine and the closing phenylalanine or tryptophan. The order of the fields is J gene, D gene, V gene, clone size, CDR3 protein, CDR3 DNA. A D gene is named only where the DNA matches it firmly. Only some rows state a clone size, as once, few, many or a class for expanded clones.

>TRBJ1-2|NA|TRBV28|NA
CASSSSGRGGYTF
TGTGCCAGCAGTTCATCAGGGCGTGGTGGCTACACCTTC
>TRBJ2-3|NA|TRBV7-2|NA
CASSSPPDTQYF
TGTGCCAGCAGCTCCCCCCCAGATACGCAGTATTTT
>TRBJ1-6|NA|TRBV7-2|once
CASSASGPLYSSLHF
TGTGCCAGCAGTGCTTCCGGGCCCCTCTATTCTAGCCTCCACTTT
>TRBJ2-3|NA|TRBV5-1|NA
CASRMVTSTDTQYF
TGCGCCAGCAGGATGGTTACTAGCACAGATACGCAGTATTTT
>TRBJ1-2|TRBD1|TRBV4-2|NA
CASSQDSGTDTIYGYTF
TGTGCCAGCAGCCAAGACTCCGGGACAGACACCATCTATGGCTACACCTTC
>TRBJ2-7|NA|TRBV28|NA
CASSLQGNEQYF
TGTGCCAGCAGTTTACAGGGTAACGAGCAGTACTTC
>TRBJ1-4|TRBD1|TRBV5-6|NA
CASSLGPGGVTNEKLFF
TGTGCCAGCAGCTTGGGTCCAGGGGGCGTCACTAATGAAAAACTGTTTTTT
>TRBJ2-6|NA|TRBV7-2|NA
CASSQTPSGANVLTF
TGTGCCAGCAGCCAGACGCCCTCTGGGGCCAACGTCCTGACTTTC
>TRBJ2-3|NA|TRBV18|NA
CASSPPSTPDTQYF
TGTGCCAGCTCCCCACCCTCGACCCCAGATACGCAGTATTTT
>TRBJ2-7|TRBD1|TRBV27|NA
CASSLDVGRGYEQYF
TGTGCCAGCAGTTTAGACGTCGGCAGGGGGTACGAGCAGTACTTC
>TRBJ1-6|NA|TRBV11-1|NA
CASSPGLREINSPLHF
TGTGCCAGCAGCCCAGGGTTAAGGGAGATCAATTCACCCCTCCACTTT
>TRBJ2-7|NA|TRBV19|NA
CASSNREGDEQYF
TGTGCCAGTAGTAACAGGGAAGGGGACGAGCAGTACTTC
>TRBJ1-2|NA|TRBV9|NA
CASSVGVSRSGYGYTF
TGTGCCAGCAGCGTAGGTGTTTCTAGGTCGGGCTATGGCTACACCTTC
>TRBJ2-1|NA|TRBV10-2|NA
CASSEIAYNEQLF
TGCGCCAGCAGTGAGATCGCGTACAATGAGCAGCTCTTC
>TRBJ2-1|NA|TRBV11-2|NA
CASSLDSGSGARSEQFF
TGTGCCAGCAGCTTAGATTCTGGATCAGGGGCGCGTAGTGAGCAGTTCTTC
>TRBJ2-7|TRBD1|TRBV7-8|NA
CASSPRTGVYEQYF
TGTGCCAGCAGCCCTCGGACAGGGGTCTACGAGCAGTACTTC
>TRBJ1-1|NA|TRBV18|NA
CASSRPGNTEAFF
TGTGCCAGCTCCCGGCCGGGGAACACTGAAGCTTTCTTT
>TRBJ1-1|NA|TRBV30|NA
CAWILRGRLNTEAFF
TGTGCCTGGATTTTAAGAGGGCGGCTGAACACTGAAGCTTTCTTT
>TRBJ2-5|TRBD1|TRBV7-2|NA
CASSSDRQTQYF
TGTGCCAGCAGCTCGGACAGGCAGACCCAGTACTTC
>TRBJ1-1|NA|TRBV4-3|few
CASSRGVEGVPEAFF
TGCGCCAGCAGCCGGGGGGTTGAGGGGGTCCCTGAAGCTTTCTTT
>TRBJ1-3|NA|TRBV28|once
CASIPSEGGGNTIYF
TGTGCCAGCATCCCCAGCGAGGGAGGTGGAAACACCATATATTTT
>TRBJ1-1|NA|TRBV7-9|few
CASSSGGQAFF
TGTGCCAGCAGCTCGGGGGGCCAAGCTTTCTTT
>TRBJ1-1|NA|TRBV6-5|NA
CASSSPGTPNTEAFF
TGTGCCAGCAGCAGTCCCGGGACACCGAACACTGAAGCTTTCTTT
>TRBJ2-7|TRBD1|TRBV5-1|NA
CASSPGAGTGSPEQYF
TGCGCCAGCAGCCCGGGGGCCGGGACAGGTTCACCCGAGCAGTACTTC
>TRBJ2-7|NA|TRBV5-1|NA
CASSSDLDGTIYF
TGCGCCAGCAGCTCGGATTTGGACGGGACGATATACTTC
>TRBJ2-7|TRBD1|TRBV30|NA
CAWSNRGEQYF
TGTGCCTGGAGTAACAGGGGCGAGCAGTACTTC
>TRBJ1-5|NA|TRBV6-1|few
CASKGYQPQHF
TGTGCCAGCAAAGGTTATCAGCCCCAGCATTTT
>TRBJ2-7|TRBD2|TRBV7-2|NA
CASSLVGGSDEQYF
TGTGCCAGCAGCTTAGTGGGAGGGAGCGACGAGCAGTACTTC
>TRBJ2-2|NA|TRBV5-1|NA
CASKEWTANTGELFF
TGCGCCAGCAAGGAATGGACAGCGAACACCGGGGAGCTGTTTTTT
>TRBJ1-3|NA|TRBV9|NA
CASSVVETGNTIYF
TGTGCCAGCAGCGTAGTAGAGACTGGAAACACCATATATTTT
>TRBJ2-7|NA|TRBV9|NA
CASSSRDWGEQYF
TGTGCCAGCAGCTCCCGAGACTGGGGCGAGCAGTACTTC